This is a list of T cell receptor beta chains from one sample in a study of T cell responses to AZD1222 COVID-19 vaccine. The protocol was immunoSEQ multiplex PCR, while the TCRdb copy is restricted to in-frame clones and leaves out a portion. The profile shows roughly 120,000 clones, 85% to 95% of them singletons. Sequenced here: peripheral blood, sampled on day 0 of AZD1222 vaccination. All receptors derive from an adult in good health. The CDR3 runs from the conserved cysteine through the conserved F or W. The D gene is left open where the match is weak.

>.|TRBJ1-2|TRBV19
TGTGCCAGTAAGGAGGGGGACGATGGCTACACCTTC
CASKEGDDGYTF
>.|TRBJ2-7|TRBV28
TGTGCCAGCAGTACCAATCCGGCCGGGGGTAAGGCCTACGAGCAGTACTTC
CASSTNPAGGKAYEQYF
>.|TRBJ1-2|TRBV5-1
TGCGCCAGCAGCTTGGCCTTGGGGGAAGGAGGCTACACCTTC
CASSLALGEGGYTF
>.|TRBJ2-3|TRBV28
TGTGCCAGCAGTTTGTGGGGGGCGGATACGCAGTATTTT
CASSLWGADTQYF
>TRBD1|TRBJ1-5|TRBV7-9
TGTGCCAGCAGCTTGGACAGGGGCAATCAGCCCCAGCATTTT
CASSLDRGNQPQHF
>.|TRBJ2-6|TRBV30
TGTGCCTGGAATCCGACGGGAACATACTCTGGGGCCAACGTCCTGACTTTC
CAWNPTGTYSGANVLTF
>TRBD1|TRBJ2-7|TRBV27
TGTGCCAGCAGTCTCTGGACAGGGGGCTCGTACGAGCAGTACTTC
CASSLWTGGSYEQYF
>TRBD1|TRBJ2-3|TRBV29-1
TGCAGCGTAGACAGGGCGGGCACAGATACGCAGTATTTT
CSVDRAGTDTQYF
>TRBD2|TRBJ2-7|TRBV4-1
TGCGCCAGCAGCCAAGATTCTAGCGGGTATACCTACGAGCAGTACTTC
CASSQDSSGYTYEQYF
>.|TRBJ1-1|TRBV28
TGTGCCAGCAGTACCTACGGGACGGACGACACTGAAGCTTTCTTT
CASSTYGTDDTEAFF
>.|TRBJ2-1|TRBV5-4
TGTGCCAGCAGCCCCCCCCACGGGAATGAGCAGTTCTTC
CASSPPHGNEQFF